The next 23 T cell receptor beta chains were all read from a single sample in a study of cytomegalovirus exposure and HLA in healthy donors. Use of 60 Vbeta and 13 Jbeta primers characterized the PCR. Data came from immunoSEQ multiplex PCR; TCRdb stores just in-frame clones and leaves some out. The data show 200,000 or so clones, 65% to 85% seen once. Sequenced material: PBMCs. These receptors were taken from a boy aged 2 to 10 in good health and CMV-seronegative.

This sequence joins TRBV6-6 and TRBJ2-3, with D perhaps TRBD1 (6 bases). Germline-derived CDR1 and CDR2 are MNHNY and SVGAGI (reference sequence). The CDR3 covers 15 residues. V gave up 3 bases and J gave up 4 bases, with 14 bases separating them. CDR3 amino acids: CASSYNRENSDTQYF. CDR3 nucleotide sequence: TGTGCCAGCAGTTATAACAGGGAAAATTCAGATACGCAGTATTTT.

The chain links TRBV7-3 to TRBJ1-2; 9 bases map to TRBD1. Germline-derived CDR1 and CDR2 are SGHTA and FQGTGA. The CDR3 runs to 14 residues. Losses at the gene ends were 5 bases for V and 7 bases for J; bases not matched to a gene: 8. In DNA form, the CDR3 reads TGTGCCAGCAGCAAACAGGGGGCAGACGGTGGCTACACCTTC. This codes for CASSKQGADGGYTF.

The chain is built from TRBV4-2 and TRBJ2-5, with TRBD2 matching over 7 bases. The V segment lost 1 base and the J segment 13 bases; nucleotides outside the gene matches: 9. The CDR3 consists of 13 residues. Germline V CDR1 and CDR2: LGHNA, YNFKEQ. CDR3 region: CASSQGGRGSLYF. The CDR3 bases are TGTGCCAGCAGCCAAGGAGGGAGGGGCTCTCTGTACTTC.

This clone occurred once. The rearrangement links TRBV27 to TRBJ2-7; 15 positions agree with TRBD2. CDR1 is MNHEY, CDR2 SMNVEV, per germline (reference sequence). V dropped 6 bases and J dropped 7; count of bases not matched to a gene: 10. The CDR3 has 16 amino acids. CDR3 DNA: TGTGCCAGCAGCCCAGGGACTAGCGGGGGGTCGGGGGAGCAGTACTTC. This gives the protein CASSPGTSGGSGEQYF.

The V call is TRBV7-9, the J call TRBJ1-2; perhaps TRBD1 as D (5 bases). This CDR3 spans 15 amino acids. In germline, CDR1 is SEHNR, CDR2 FQNEAQ (reference sequence). Between the trimmed V and J ends, which lost 5 bases and 8 bases, there was a span of 21 bases. This CDR3 is CASSPIGFGALGYTF. The CDR3 nucleotides read TGTGCCAGCAGCCCCATCGGTTTTGGGGCACTGGGCTACACCTTC.

The chain recombines TRBV7-9 with TRBJ1-2, with 8 bases matching TRBD1. This CDR3 has 14 amino acids. CDR1 SEHNR and CDR2 FQNEAQ come from the germline V gene (reference sequence). Trimming removed 5 bases from V and 5 bases from J; junction bases left unmatched: 7. CDR3 residues: CASSNTGQGYGYTF. CDR3 DNA sequence: TGTGCCAGCAGCAATACTGGACAGGGATATGGCTACACCTTC.

The chain recombines TRBV9 with TRBJ1-6; tentative D call: TRBD1 (5 bases). Germline-derived CDR1 and CDR2 are SGDLS and YYNGEE. The CDR3 is made up of 15 amino acids. V was shortened by 0 bases and J by 7 bases, with 11 bases between the two germline ends. CDR3 amino acids: CASSVVGEGNSPLHF. The CDR3 DNA follows: TGTGCCAGCAGCGTAGTAGGGGAGGGAAATTCACCCCTCCACTTT.

The chain combines TRBV25-1 with TRBJ2-1, with 9 positions matching TRBD2. The CDR3 runs 14 residues. J was trimmed by 10 bases and V by 4 bases; bases with no gene match: 8. Looked up from germline, CDR1 is MGHDK and CDR2 is SYGVNS. This CDR3 is CASSAAGGSAEQFF. CDR3 in DNA: TGTGCCAGCAGTGCAGCGGGAGGTTCGGCAGAGCAGTTCTTC.

The chain links TRBV6-1 to TRBJ2-5, with 10 bases that match TRBD2. There are 16 residues in the CDR3. With 1 base clipped from V and 4 bases from J, the junction kept 6 bases outside the gene matches. Germline CDR1 is MNHNS and CDR2 is SASEGT. CDR3 in amino acids: CASSEERGGQLETQYF. DNA of the CDR3: TGTGCCAGCAGTGAAGAGCGGGGGGGCCAGTTAGAGACCCAGTACTTC.

The J gene is TRBJ1-2, the V gene TRBV9, with 7 bases lining up with TRBD1. This CDR3 spans 15 amino acids. V trimming: 0 bases; J trimming: 7 bases; junction bases outside the gene matches: 9. The germline gives CDR1 SGDLS, CDR2 YYNGEE. The CDR3 reads CASSVDDREMGGYTF. The CDR3 DNA reads as TGTGCCAGCAGCGTAGATGACAGGGAGATGGGTGGCTACACCTTC.

The chain has TRBV7-2 and TRBJ1-1; TRBD1 might be the D (5 bases). The germline gives CDR1 SGHTA, CDR2 FQGNSA. The ends were cut back, 0 bases at V and 9 bases at J, with 11 bases in the middle. The CDR3 consists of 13 residues. The CDR3 bases are TGTGCCAGCAGCTTAGCGGTGTCAGGGAAAGCTTTCTTT. Encoded protein: CASSLAVSGKAFF.

V gene TRBV4-3 combines with J gene TRBJ2-1; tentative D call: TRBD2 (7 bases). The CDR3 has 17 residues. Germline V gene data show CDR1 as LGHNA and CDR2 as YSLEER. Deletions cut 0 bases from V and 4 bases from J, with 16 bases between. Here the CDR3 DNA reads TGCGCCAGCAGCCAAGATAGTGCCGGGGGGCCGTACAATGAGCAGTTCTTC. Residues: CASSQDSAGGPYNEQFF.

This chain uses TRBV5-6 with TRBJ2-7; 7 positions match TRBD1. Germline CDR1 reads SGHDT; CDR2 reads YYEEEE. V lost 0 bases to trimming and J lost 7 bases; unmatched junction nucleotides: 4. The CDR3 totals 13 residues. The CDR3 reads CASSLETGHEQYF. The CDR3 region has the DNA TGTGCCAGCAGCTTGGAGACAGGGCATGAGCAGTACTTC.

The chain joins TRBV5-1 to TRBJ2-3; 12 bases agree with TRBD1. The V gene's germline CDR1 is SGHRS and CDR2 YFSETQ. This CDR3 is built from 15 residues. J was trimmed by 6 bases and V by 3 bases; bases with no gene match: 5. Here the CDR3 DNA reads TGCGCCAGCAGCTCCGGGACAGGGGGCCCGGATACGCAGTATTTT. Translation: CASSSGTGGPDTQYF.

The chain employs TRBV6-8 and TRBJ1-2, with D maybe TRBD1 (6 bases). Per germline, CDR1 MNHGY and CDR2 SAAAGT. This CDR3 is 17 amino acids long. V was clipped by 8 bases and J by 1 base, with 23 bases between them. CDR3 in amino acids: CASGTEDSLKINYGYTF. In nucleotides, the CDR3 is TGTGCCAGCGGTACCGAGGACAGTCTCAAGATTAACTATGGCTACACCTTC.

The chain carries TRBV27 and TRBJ1-1, with TRBD1 identical over 7 bases. V gave up 1 base and J gave up 5 bases; unmatched junction bases: 4. Germline CDR1 and CDR2: MNHEY and SMNVEV (reference sequence). CDR3 size: 14 residues. CDR3 in amino acids: CASSLYQGGTEAFF. Written as DNA, the CDR3 is TGTGCCAGCAGTTTATATCAGGGGGGAACTGAAGCTTTCTTT.

The V call is TRBV18, the J call TRBJ2-1; 7 nucleotides match TRBD1. The CDR3 loop spans 16 amino acids. The germline V gene has CDR1 KGHSH and CDR2 LQKENI. Losses at the gene ends were 6 bases for V and 3 bases for J; bases not matched to a gene: 11. As DNA, the CDR3 is TGTGCCAGCTCTCCGACGTCCGGGACAGTCTACAATGAGCAGTTCTTC. Protein: CASSPTSGTVYNEQFF.

The rearrangement joins TRBV7-2 to TRBJ2-7; TRBD2 matches 10 bases. CDR3 length: 15 amino acids. The V segment lost 5 bases and the J segment 1 base; nucleotides outside the gene matches: 5. Germline V gene sequence: CDR1 SGHTA, CDR2 FQGNSA. The CDR3 here is CASSASGGASYEQYF. Written as DNA, the CDR3 is TGTGCCAGCAGCGCCAGCGGGGGGGCGTCCTACGAGCAGTACTTC.

The chain employs TRBV27 and TRBJ2-2, with 9 bases identical to TRBD2. The CDR3 has 13 amino acids. The V gene end was trimmed by 8 bases and the J gene end by 5 bases; junction bases not matched to a gene: 3. Germline assignment: CDR1 MNHEY and CDR2 SMNVEV (reference sequence). The CDR3 DNA reads as TGTGCCAGCCGCGGGGGGGGTACCGGGGAGCTGTTTTTT. Amino acids: CASRGGGTGELFF.

There are a few counts of this clone. Relative to the germline gene, one junction end is altered; a read error may explain this. V is TRBV5-5 and J is TRBJ2-7, with TRBD2 matching over 9 bases. The CDR3 has 13 amino acids. Germline CDR1 SGHKS, CDR2 YYEKEE (reference sequence). CDR3 sequence reads: CASHRGWTSEGLF. The CDR3, as DNA: TGTGCCAGCCACCGTGGTTGGACTAGCGAGGGTCTCTTC.

This chain uses TRBV5-4 with TRBJ2-1, with D perhaps TRBD2 (6 bases). The CDR3 totals 13 residues. Germline values: CDR1 SGHNT, CDR2 YYREEE (reference sequence). Trimming took 2 bases from V and 3 from J, leaving 6 bases between them. CDR3 sequence: CASSFGSYNEQFF. Written as DNA, the CDR3 is TGTGCCAGCAGCTTCGGGAGCTACAATGAGCAGTTCTTC.

The chain recombines TRBV6-6 with TRBJ2-7, with 7 bases aligning to TRBD2. Looked up from germline, CDR1 is MNHNY and CDR2 is SVGAGI (reference sequence). The J segment lost 3 bases and the V segment lost 5 bases, leaving 10 bases of the junction unmatched. CDR3 length equals 15 residues. The CDR3 loop reads CASSIGVGGDYEQYF. The CDR3 DNA follows: TGTGCCAGCAGTATTGGGGTGGGGGGGGACTACGAGCAGTACTTC.

About this clone: Other DNA variants within this sample encode the same CDR3. This sequence joins TRBV19 and TRBJ2-3, with D possibly matching TRBD1 (6 bases). The CDR3 covers 12 residues. V lost 3 bases and J 7 bases, leaving 8 bases between the germline ends. Germline values: CDR1 LNHDA, CDR2 SQIVND (reference sequence). Here the CDR3 reads CASSIGGYTQYF. Written as DNA, the CDR3 is TGTGCCAGTAGTATTGGGGGCTATACGCAGTATTTT.